This T cell receptor (beta chain) was sequenced in a study of Ad26.COV2.S vaccination and SARS-CoV-2 variants (dated by TCRdb to the early 2020s). Some background on the complete study: Vaccine-arm donors came from COV1001, a multicentre, randomized, double-blind, placebo-controlled phase I-IIa trial of Ad26.COV2.S in healthy adults. Ad26.COV2.S was given intramuscularly at 5x10^10 or 1x10^11 viral particles, as a single shot or as two shots 56 days apart. The specificity and breadth of SARS-CoV-2-reactive T cell receptors after Ad26.COV2.S vaccination were assessed by TCRbeta repertoire sequencing. The TCR-sequenced set comprised about 32 samples: around 20 Ad26.COV2.S vaccine recipients, 5 placebo recipients and 8 SARS-CoV-2 convalescent individuals. Participants in the trial were split at random into five groups of five each, receiving low-dose or high-dose Ad26.COV2.S once or twice, or else placebo on both occasions. Blinding of investigators to trial group allocation was maintained during experiments and outcome assessment. Summary of the overall study and its limitations: The authors noted that the TCR breadth and depth analyses may have underestimated total T cell responses. The study was not powered for comparison of responses between vaccine doses or regimens. Higher spike-specific TCR breadth was observed in Ad26.COV2.S recipients than in placebo recipients (P = 0.0014). Substantial breadth of spike-specific CD8+ and CD4+ T cell responses was reported after vaccination. Vaccine and placebo recipients had comparable non-spike TCR breadth, which fits with the vaccine containing only spike.

The treatment or condition label here, explained by the study, means: 15 to 20 received Ad26.COV2.S at low or high dose, single or two shots; about 5 received placebo; per-sample allocation not given. For vaccine and placebo recipients, repertoires were sequenced using samples collected on day 63 after the first injection. In Cohort 1b, about two dozen adults aged 18-55 years were enrolled at a single site in Boston, USA, between 29 July and 7 August 2020. Ad26.COV2.S consisted of a replication-incompetent adenovirus type 26 vector by which a prefusion-stabilized SARS-CoV-2 spike protein from the original Wuhan strain was expressed. The immunoSEQ Assay was used to sequence TCRbeta CDR3 regions. After extraction, genomic DNA underwent amplification by bias-controlled multiplex PCR, followed by high-throughput sequencing. In the source study's methods: To quantify the absolute abundance of each unique TCRbeta CDR3 region, sequences were collapsed and filtered. T cell fraction was estimated by normalization of TCRbeta template counts to usable DNA, with usable DNA being measured through amplification of reference genes present in all nucleated cells. Repertoire TCRs were annotated as SARS-CoV-2-specific when V gene, CDR3 amino acid sequence and J gene were exactly matched to a known reactive TCR set. The reference SARS-CoV-2 TCR set came from MIRA and was filtered for enrichment in COVID-19-positive ImmuneCODE repertoires, removing public or cross-reactive TCRs. Based on the MIRA antigens, annotated TCRs were further analysed at the level of specific ORF or position within ORF. Breadth was defined as annotated unique rearrangements over total unique productive rearrangements; depth was the summed frequency of those rearrangements. TCR breadth was compared between groups using two-sided Wilcoxon rank-sum tests. The immuneACCESS repertoire file appears here via TCRdb, limited to in-frame rearrangements. These files lack a portion of the clones; in checked studies, under half of the deficit traces to unresolved V genes, and the cause of the others is not known. D and trimming come from the DNA, and the V and J calls and clone size come from that table. The table for this sample lists a few hundred thousand clones; 83% of them were counted only once. Clones ranked in the top ten supply about 8% of the sample.

With respect to this clone: Its antigen is still unknown. Base qualities are not recorded, but no much larger clone differs from it by a single base.

CDR1 and CDR2 (SGDLS, YYNGEE) derive from the germline V gene. V and J are truncated by 2 bases and 4 bases respectively, leaving an intervening sequence of 13 bases. The CDR3 spans 15 residues, from the cysteine through the phenylalanine. The DNA shown is the 45-base CDR3, in frame from base 1. The sequencing used peripheral blood, collected in a trial of Ad26.COV2.S vaccine versus placebo. The TCR was taken from a person aged 18-65 years who received the Ad26.COV2.S COVID-19 vaccine or a placebo. Recombination connected TRBV9 to TRBJ1-3, with no reliable assignment of the D segment. CDR3 protein: CASSVSGSQGNTIYF. The bases are TGTGCCAGCAGCGTGTCCGGATCCCAGGGAAACACCATATATTTT.